This entry lists 16 T cell receptor beta chains sequenced from one sample in a study of blood T cell repertoires in COVID-19 (dated by TCRdb to about 2020). The library was generated by the immunoSEQ multiplex PCR assay. Imported from immuneACCESS, the table was reduced by TCRdb to in-frame sequences with V and J called. These copies leave out some clones; in studies compared against another copy, an unresolved V gene accounts for under half, and the cause of the remainder is not known. This sample has about 200,000 clones in its table, and just under 85% of those were observed once. The leading ten clones occupy 7.6% of the sample. The sample was peripheral blood. These receptors came from a woman between 45 and 65 years old with active or convalescent COVID-19.

This clone is a singleton in its sample. The chain joins TRBV5-1 to TRBJ1-2; 7 nucleotides line up with TRBD1. The CDR3 is 15 residues long. The germline CDR1 and CDR2 sequences are SGHRS and YFSETQ. With V trimmed by 4 bases and J by 4 bases, 10 bases remained unmatched. The CDR3 region has the DNA TGCGCCAGCAGCCAGGGGACAGCCTTGGCCTATGGCTACACCTTC. Amino acids: CASSQGTALAYGYTF.

The chain recombines TRBV19 with TRBJ2-7; 11 bases are shared with TRBD2. The V segment lost 3 bases and the J segment 0 bases; nucleotides outside the gene matches: 1. The CDR3 contains 15 residues. Per the germline V gene, CDR1 is LNHDA and CDR2 is SQIVND (reference sequence). CDR3 DNA: TGTGCCAGTAGTATCGGACTAGCGGGCTCCTACGAGCAGTACTTC. Translated, it gives CASSIGLAGSYEQYF.

The V and J genes are TRBV6-4 and TRBJ2-6, with D perhaps TRBD1 (6 bases). Looked up from germline, CDR1 is MRHNA and CDR2 is SNTAGT. V was trimmed by 8 bases and J by 1 base, leaving 9 bases between them. The CDR3 length is 14 residues. The CDR3 protein is CASATGSGANVLTF. The CDR3 DNA reads TGTGCCAGCGCCACAGGGTCTGGGGCCAACGTCCTGACTTTC.

The gene calls are TRBV3-1 (or the pseudogene TRBV3-2) and TRBJ1-5; D might be TRBD1 (6 bases). Germline CDR1 and CDR2: LGHDT and YNNKEL (reference sequence). V dropped 4 bases and J dropped 4 bases, with 11 bases sitting between them. The CDR3 is made up of 14 amino acids. The CDR3 DNA follows: TGTGCCAGCAGCCCTACAGGGCGAAATCAGCCCCAGCATTTT. It specifies CASSPTGRNQPQHF.

The genes are TRBV24-1 and TRBJ2-2, with a tentative D call TRBD2 (6 bases). CDR3 length: 15 amino acids. Trimming took off 4 bases at V and 0 bases at J, with 8 bases between the two ends. In germline, CDR1 is KGHDR, CDR2 SFDVKD. CDR3 residues: CATSEGGSNTGELFF. The CDR3 DNA reads as TGTGCCACCAGTGAGGGAGGATCGAACACCGGGGAGCTGTTTTTT.

The chain links TRBV5-1 to TRBJ2-5, with no clear D. The V end lost 0 bases, the J end lost 2 bases, and 11 bases lay between the germline ends. Germline V gene data show CDR1 as SGHRS and CDR2 as YFSETQ. The length of the CDR3 is 15 residues. Written as DNA, the CDR3 is TGCGCCAGCAGCTTGGCCCTGACATTGCAAGAGACCCAGTACTTC. It translates to CASSLALTLQETQYF.

The chain uses TRBV6-6 and TRBJ1-1; maybe TRBD1 (6 bases). CDR1 and CDR2 from the germline V gene are MNHNY and SVGAGI (reference sequence). V lost 0 bases and J 1 base, leaving 9 bases between the germline ends. This CDR3 spans 15 amino acids. The CDR3 loop is CASSYSAQGNTEAFF. The CDR3 DNA reads as TGTGCCAGCAGTTACTCGGCACAGGGGAACACTGAAGCTTTCTTT.

The J gene is TRBJ2-2, the V gene TRBV5-1; maybe TRBD2 (6 bases). V was trimmed by 2 bases and J by 7 bases, leaving 15 bases between them. Germline values: CDR1 SGHRS, CDR2 YFSETQ. CDR3 size: 15 residues. CDR3: CASSFGTAEGGELFF. Written as DNA, the CDR3 is TGCGCCAGCAGCTTTGGGACGGCGGAGGGCGGGGAGCTGTTTTTT. The variable domain in full, completed from reference TRBV5-1 and TRBJ2-2, reads KAGVTQTPRYLIKTRGQQVTLSCSPISGHRSVSWYQQTPGQGLQFLFEYFSETQRNKGNFPGRFSGRQFSNSRSEMNVSTLELGDSALYLCASSFGTAEGGELFFGEGSRLTVL.

The V call is TRBV15, the J call TRBJ1-5, with a tentative D call TRBD1 (5 bases). Germline assignment: CDR1 LNHNV and CDR2 YYDKDF (reference sequence). This CDR3 contains 13 residues. The CDR3 spells CAIGQGLNQPQHF. The CDR3 DNA sequence: TGTGCAATCGGGCAGGGTCTCAATCAGCCCCAGCATTTT.

The gene calls are TRBV12-3 or TRBV12-4 and TRBJ1-1; D is unclear. Trimming took 6 bases from V and 4 from J, leaving 12 bases between them. The CDR3 covers 13 residues. The CDR3 DNA follows: TGTGCCAGCAGGGCCACTACGGGCACTGAAGCTTTCTTT. Translation gives CASRATTGTEAFF.

In its sample, this clone was seen a few times. This chain links TRBV4-2 with TRBJ1-5; D gene uncertain. In germline, CDR1 is LGHNA, CDR2 YNFKEQ. CDR3 size: 13 residues. V lost 7 bases and J lost 1, with 8 bases in between. The CDR3 DNA reads as TGTGCCAGCACGGGAGGGAGCAATCAGCCCCAGCATTTT. Amino acids: CASTGGSNQPQHF.

This clone was counted between two and nine times. CDR3: CASSTGYTGELFF. The DNA for the CDR3 is TGTGCCAGCAGTACAGGTTACACCGGGGAGCTGTTTTTT. The rearrangement links TRBV12-3 or TRBV12-4 to TRBJ2-2, with a possible D match to TRBD1 (5 bases). CDR3 length equals 13 residues. Trimming stripped 5 bases from V and 3 bases from J, with 7 bases between.

This clone was seen only once. The chain uses TRBV11-3 and TRBJ2-2, with TRBD2 matching 9 bases. The J segment lost 1 base and the V segment lost 5 bases, leaving 5 bases of the junction unmatched. The CDR3 has 16 amino acids. Looked up from germline, CDR1 is SGHNT and CDR2 is YENEEA. This chain's CDR3 is CASSQGLAGNTGELFF. The CDR3 DNA sequence: TGTGCCAGCAGCCAGGGACTAGCTGGGAACACCGGGGAGCTGTTTTTT.

J is TRBJ1-2 and V is TRBV6-5; 8 bases line up with TRBD1. There are 14 residues in the CDR3. Germline CDR1 and CDR2: MNHEY and SVGAGI. V was pared by 6 bases and J by 4 bases, with 7 bases of the junction left unmatched. The chain's CDR3 is CASSLTGEAYGYTF. CDR3 DNA: TGTGCCAGCAGCCTGACAGGGGAGGCCTATGGCTACACCTTC.

The J gene is TRBJ1-1, the V gene TRBV18; D is uncertain. Germline CDR1 and CDR2: KGHSH and LQKENI. The CDR3 contains 14 residues. Trimming pared 2 bases from V and 2 bases from J, leaving 9 bases between. CDR3 residues: CASSPSQTNTEAFF. The CDR3 DNA sequence: TGTGCCAGCTCACCAAGTCAGACAAACACTGAAGCTTTCTTT.

The chain is built from TRBV28 and TRBJ2-2; D is perhaps TRBD2 (6 bases). Germline lookup yields CDR1 MDHEN and CDR2 SYDVKM. CDR3 size: 15 residues. Trimming cost V 6 bases and J 3 bases, with 14 bases left between them. The CDR3 DNA sequence: TGTGCCAGCAGGTGGGGGGACCGCTACACCGGGGAGCTGTTTTTT. Its translation: CASRWGDRYTGELFF.